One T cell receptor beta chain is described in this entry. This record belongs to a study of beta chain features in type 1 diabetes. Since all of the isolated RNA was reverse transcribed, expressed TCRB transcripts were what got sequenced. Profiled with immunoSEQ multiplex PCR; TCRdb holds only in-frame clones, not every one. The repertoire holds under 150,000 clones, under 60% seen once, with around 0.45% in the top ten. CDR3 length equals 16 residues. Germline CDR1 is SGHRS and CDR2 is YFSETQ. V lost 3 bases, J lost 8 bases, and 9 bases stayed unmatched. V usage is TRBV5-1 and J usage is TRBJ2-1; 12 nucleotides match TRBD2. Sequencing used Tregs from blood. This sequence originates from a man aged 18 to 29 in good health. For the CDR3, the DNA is TGCGCCAGCAGCTCCTCTAGCGGGGGGGCGGTGTATGAGCAGTTCTTC. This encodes CASSSSSGGAVYEQFF.